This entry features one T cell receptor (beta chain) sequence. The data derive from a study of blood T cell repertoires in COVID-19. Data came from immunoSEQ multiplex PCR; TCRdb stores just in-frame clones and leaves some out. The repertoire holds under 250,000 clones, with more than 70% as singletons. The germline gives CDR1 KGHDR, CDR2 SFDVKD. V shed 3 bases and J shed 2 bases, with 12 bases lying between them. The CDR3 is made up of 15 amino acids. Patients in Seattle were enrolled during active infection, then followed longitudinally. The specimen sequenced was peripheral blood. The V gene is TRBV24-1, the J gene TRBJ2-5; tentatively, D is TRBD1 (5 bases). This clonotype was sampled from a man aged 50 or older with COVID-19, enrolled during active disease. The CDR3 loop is CATSDPHRGQETQYF. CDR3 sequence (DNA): TGTGCCACCAGTGATCCGCATAGGGGACAAGAGACCCAGTACTTC.